This is a list of T cell receptor beta chains from one sample in a study of OX40 agonist ivuxolimab in advanced cancers. TCRdb's table, derived via immunoSEQ multiplex PCR, lists solely in-frame clones and lacks some. The table lists about 79,000 clones, about 85% of them singletons, with 3.5% to 4.5% in the top ten. The sample here was CD4+ or CD8+ T cells sorted from blood, taken in a trial of the OX40 agonist ivuxolimab. The receptors originated from an adult with an advanced solid tumor such as melanoma, head and neck, liver or kidney cancer. Each CDR3 is given with its conserved first and last residue. The order of the fields is D gene, J gene, V gene, clone size, CDR3 DNA, CDR3 protein. A D gene is named only where the DNA matches it firmly. Rows may omit the clone size; those that give it use once, few, many or a size class.

. | TRBJ2-7 | TRBV11-3 | . | TGTGCCAGCAGCCCCATTACCGAGCAGTACTTC | CASSPITEQYF
. | TRBJ2-2 | TRBV9 | . | TGTGCCAGCAGCGCGGGGGTGGGGGAGCTGTTTTTT | CASSAGVGELFF
TRBD1 | TRBJ1-4 | TRBV15 | . | TGTGCCACCAGCAGAGATTTCGGACAGGGAGGAAATGAAAAACTGTTTTTT | CATSRDFGQGGNEKLFF
TRBD1 | TRBJ1-3 | TRBV11-2 | . | TGTGCCAGCAGCTTGACAGGGACTGGAAACACCATATATTTT | CASSLTGTGNTIYF
TRBD1 | TRBJ1-6 | TRBV5-1 | . | TGCGCCAGCAGCTTATACGGCCCCGGGACAGGGGATTCACCCCTCCACTTT | CASSLYGPGTGDSPLHF
. | TRBJ2-2 | TRBV6-5 | few | TGTGCCACCTCACAGGGTACGACGGAGACCGGGGAGCTGTTTTTT | CATSQGTTETGELFF
TRBD1 | TRBJ2-3 | TRBV18 | . | TGTGCCAGCTCCTTCGACGCAGGGGGTAGCACAGATACGCAGTATTTT | CASSFDAGGSTDTQYF
TRBD1 | TRBJ2-2 | TRBV28 | . | TGTGCCAGCACCTCCGGGACAGGACACACCGGGGAGCTGTTTTTT | CASTSGTGHTGELFF
. | TRBJ2-5 | TRBV5-1 | . | TGCGCCAGCAGAGTGAACTCCGGGGAGACCCAGTACTTC | CASRVNSGETQYF
. | TRBJ2-5 | TRBV7-2 | . | TGTGCCAGCAGCAGCTTGGTATCTGGGGAGACCCAGTACTTC | CASSSLVSGETQYF
. | TRBJ2-7 | TRBV7-2 | . | TGTGCCAGCAGCTTAGAGAGTTGGGGCGAGCAGTACTTC | CASSLESWGEQYF
. | TRBJ2-5 | TRBV6-5 | few | TGTGCCAGCACCTGGGGGCGGAAAGAGACCCAGTACTTC | CASTWGRKETQYF
. | TRBJ2-1 | TRBV7-6 | . | TGTGCCAGCAGCTTAGGATCAGCGGAATTCAATGAGCAGTTCTTC | CASSLGSAEFNEQFF
TRBD2 | TRBJ2-1 | TRBV27 | . | TGTGCCAGCAGTCTTGCTAGCGGGGTTTCCTACAATGAGCAGTTCTTC | CASSLASGVSYNEQFF
. | TRBJ2-7 | TRBV4-1 | . | TGCGCCAGCAGCCCCCCCGGAACCTACGAGCAGTACTTC | CASSPPGTYEQYF
TRBD1 | TRBJ1-1 | TRBV5-6 | once | TGTGCCAGCAGCACCGGACAGGGGAATTTCGCTGAAGCTTTCTTT | CASSTGQGNFAEAFF
. | TRBJ2-7 | TRBV30 | . | TGTGCCTGGAGTGTACAAGGGGCCTATATCCACGAGCAGTACTTC | CAWSVQGAYIHEQYF
TRBD1 | TRBJ1-2 | TRBV23-1 | . | TGCGCCAGCAGTCAACTCAGGGGGCCGGACTATGGCTACACCTTC | CASSQLRGPDYGYTF
. | TRBJ1-2 | TRBV18 | . | TGTGCCAGCTCACCTAGGCTCGAGGATGGCTACACCTTC | CASSPRLEDGYTF
. | TRBJ2-6 | TRBV6-1 | . | TGTGCCAGCAGTGTTTTGTGGGTCTCTGGGGCCAACGTCCTGACTTTC | CASSVLWVSGANVLTF
. | TRBJ2-1 | TRBV4-1 | . | TGCGCCAGCAGCCAAGAGGAGGACTCGGCCAGGGAGCAGTTCTTC | CASSQEEDSAREQFF
. | TRBJ2-7 | TRBV2 | . | TGTGCCAGCAGTGGACCGGGTGCTCACGAGCAGTACTTC | CASSGPGAHEQYF
TRBD2 | TRBJ2-5 | TRBV9 | . | TGTGCCAGCAGCGCTAGCGGGAGTGGAGAGACCCAGTACTTC | CASSASGSGETQYF
. | TRBJ2-6 | TRBV11-3 | . | TGTGCCAGCAGCCCACACGTCTCTGGGGCCAACGTCCTGACTTTC | CASSPHVSGANVLTF
. | TRBJ2-7 | TRBV27 | . | TGTGCCAGCAGTCCCGGGGTATCCTACGAGCAGTACTTC | CASSPGVSYEQYF
TRBD2 | TRBJ2-2 | TRBV19 | . | TGTGCCAGCTTGGGACTAGCGGGAGGGCGGGCCGGGGAGCTGTTTTTT | CASLGLAGGRAGELFF
TRBD2 | TRBJ2-3 | TRBV27 | once | TGTGCCAGCAGTTTGTGGGGACTAGCGGGAGGGTCGAGCACAGATACGCAGTATTTT | CASSLWGLAGGSSTDTQYF
TRBD1 | TRBJ2-2 | TRBV29-1 | . | TGCAGCGTCCCAGGACAGGGGGTTAGCACCGGGGAGCTGTTTTTT | CSVPGQGVSTGELFF
. | TRBJ2-5 | TRBV18 | . | TGTGCCAGCTCAAGAAGTGTCGAGACCCAGTACTTC | CASSRSVETQYF
TRBD1 | TRBJ1-2 | TRBV2 | . | TGTGCCAGCAGTGATAACTTAGGGGGCGGCTATGGCTACACCTTC | CASSDNLGGGYGYTF
. | TRBJ2-7 | TRBV7-9 | . | TGTGCCAGCAGCTTAGACTACAGGGCCCACTACGAGCAGTACTTC | CASSLDYRAHYEQYF
. | TRBJ1-3 | TRBV11-3 | . | TGTGCCAGCAGCTTAGACCCGGGAGCCACCATATATTTT | CASSLDPGATIYF
. | TRBJ2-7 | TRBV7-6 | . | TGTGCCAGCAGCGCGGAGTCTAGTTTCAACGAGCAGTACTTC | CASSAESSFNEQYF
TRBD2 | TRBJ2-7 | TRBV30 | . | TGTGCCTGGAGTCCCGGGACTAGCGACGAGCAGTACTTC | CAWSPGTSDEQYF
. | TRBJ1-2 | TRBV7-2 | . | TGTGCCAGCAGCTCCCGTGGCAATGGCTACACCTTC | CASSSRGNGYTF
. | TRBJ2-3 | TRBV11-3 | . | TGTGCCAGCAGCCCAGGACGGGCTGGAGATACGCAGTATTTT | CASSPGRAGDTQYF
TRBD2 | TRBJ2-1 | TRBV5-4 | . | TGTGCCAGCAGCTTATCAGCGGGAGATACCCACAATGAGCAGTTCTTC | CASSLSAGDTHNEQFF
TRBD1 | TRBJ2-3 | TRBV7-8 | . | TGTGCCAGCAGCACCCGACAGGGGGGCGCTTTCGATACGCAGTATTTT | CASSTRQGGAFDTQYF
. | TRBJ1-4 | TRBV6-5 | . | TGTGCCAGCAGTTTAGGCAGGAATGAAAAACTGTTTTTT | CASSLGRNEKLFF
. | TRBJ1-4 | TRBV28 | . | TGTGCCAGCAGTAAAACCGACAGTCGCGTTAATGAAAAACTGTTTTTT | CASSKTDSRVNEKLFF
. | TRBJ1-1 | TRBV2 | . | TGTGCCAGCAGTTTCGAGGACAGCCGAGTCATGAACACTGAAGCTTTCTTT | CASSFEDSRVMNTEAFF